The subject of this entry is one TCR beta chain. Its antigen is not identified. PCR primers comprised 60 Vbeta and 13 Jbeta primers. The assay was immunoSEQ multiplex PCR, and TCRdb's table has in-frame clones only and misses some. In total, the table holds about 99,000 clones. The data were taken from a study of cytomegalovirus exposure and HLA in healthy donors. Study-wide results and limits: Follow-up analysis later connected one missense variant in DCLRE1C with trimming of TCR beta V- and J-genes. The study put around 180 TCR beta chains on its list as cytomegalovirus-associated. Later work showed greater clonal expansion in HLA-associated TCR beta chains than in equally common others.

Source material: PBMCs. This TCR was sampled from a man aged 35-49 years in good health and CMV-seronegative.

The DNA for the CDR3 is TGTGCCTGGGTGGCTAGCGGGCCACGCCAGTACTTC. Its protein is CAWVASGPRQYF. This chain connects TRBV30 to TRBJ2-5, with TRBD2 matching 8 bases. There are 12 residues in the CDR3. CDR1 GTSNPN and CDR2 SVGIG come from the germline V gene (reference sequence). V was clipped by 5 bases and J by 10 bases; unmatched bases: 9.